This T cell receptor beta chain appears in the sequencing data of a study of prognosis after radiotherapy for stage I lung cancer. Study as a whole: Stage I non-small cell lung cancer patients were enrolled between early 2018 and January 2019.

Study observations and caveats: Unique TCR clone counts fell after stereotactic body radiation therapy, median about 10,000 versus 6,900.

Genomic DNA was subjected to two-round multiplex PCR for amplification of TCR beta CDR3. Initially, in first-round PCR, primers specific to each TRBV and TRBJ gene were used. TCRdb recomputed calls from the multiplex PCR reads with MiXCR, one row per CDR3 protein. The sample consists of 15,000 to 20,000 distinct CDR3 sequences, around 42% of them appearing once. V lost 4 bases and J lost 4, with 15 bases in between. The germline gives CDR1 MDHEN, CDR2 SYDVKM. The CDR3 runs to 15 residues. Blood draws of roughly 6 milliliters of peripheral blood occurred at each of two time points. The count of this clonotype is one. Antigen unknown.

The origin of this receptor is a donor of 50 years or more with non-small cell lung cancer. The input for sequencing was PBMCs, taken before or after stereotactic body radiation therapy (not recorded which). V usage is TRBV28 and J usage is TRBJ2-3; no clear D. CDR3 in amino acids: CASSSTRGRSDTQYF. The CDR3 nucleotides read TGTGCCAGCAGTTCCACTCGAGGTCGGTCAGATACGCAGTATTTT.